The rows below give T cell receptor beta chains drawn from one sample of a study of blood T cell repertoires in COVID-19. Profiled with immunoSEQ multiplex PCR; TCRdb holds only in-frame clones, not every one. The sample contains roughly 110,000 clones, 75% to 90% of which appear only once. Sequenced input: peripheral blood. The receptors here all came from a human donor in a cohort sampled during active COVID-19. Each CDR3 is given with its conserved first and last residue. A D gene is named only where the DNA matches it firmly. Some rows have no size entry. The others give once, few or many, or a class for an expanded clone.

TRBD2 TRBJ2-3 NA TRBV7-2 CASTSGLSGGTDTQYF TGTGCCAGCACCTCGGGGTTGAGCGGGGGCACAGATACGCAGTATTTT
TRBD2 TRBJ2-1 NA TRBV4-1 CASSQAASGGANEQFF TGCGCCAGCAGCCAAGCCGCTAGCGGGGGGGCCAATGAGCAGTTCTTC
TRBD1 TRBJ2-3 NA TRBV5-1 CASTGTGGTDTQYF TGCGCCAGCACCGGGACAGGGGGCACAGATACGCAGTATTTT
NA TRBJ1-3 few TRBV7-2 CASSLNSGNTIYF TGTGCCAGCAGCCTTAACTCTGGAAACACCATATATTTT
TRBD1 TRBJ1-5 few TRBV18 CASSPTGGTQPQHF TGTGCCAGCTCACCGACAGGGGGGACGCAGCCCCAGCATTTT
TRBD1 TRBJ2-7 NA TRBV11-2 CASSLDSPGQGHEQYF TGTGCCAGCAGCTTAGATTCCCCCGGACAGGGCCACGAGCAGTACTTC
NA TRBJ2-2 NA TRBV27 CASSLGSAGELFF TGTGCCAGCAGTTTGGGTAGCGCCGGGGAGCTGTTTTTT
NA TRBJ2-1 NA TRBV5-4 CASSLVVARGEQFF TGTGCCAGCAGCTTGGTCGTGGCCCGAGGTGAGCAGTTCTTC
TRBD1 TRBJ1-4 once TRBV6-6 CASSRTGGSEKLFF TGTGCCAGCAGCCGGACAGGGGGCAGTGAAAAACTGTTTTTT
NA TRBJ1-6 NA TRBV9 CASSGHPNSPLHF TGTGCCAGCAGCGGACACCCAAATTCACCCCTCCACTTT
TRBD2 TRBJ2-7 NA TRBV7-9 CASSLATGTMKQYF TGTGCCAGCAGCTTAGCGACCGGGACTATGAAGCAGTACTTC
NA TRBJ1-1 NA TRBV19 CASSHPPGLNTEAFF TGTGCCAGTAGCCACCCTCCGGGGTTGAACACTGAAGCTTTCTTT
TRBD1 TRBJ2-6 few TRBV2 CASSVQGRSGANVLTF TGTGCCAGCAGCGTACAGGGGCGGTCTGGGGCCAACGTCCTGACTTTC
TRBD1 TRBJ1-5 NA TRBV6-2/TRBV6-3 CASSSRTGVAQPQHF TGTGCCAGCAGTTCTCGAACAGGGGTTGCTCAGCCCCAGCATTTT
NA TRBJ2-1 once TRBV5-1 CASSLDGSSYNEQFF TGCGCCAGCAGCTTGGATGGGAGCTCCTACAATGAGCAGTTCTTC
TRBD2 TRBJ2-3 NA TRBV6-2/TRBV6-3 CASSYSGLAGGSTDTQYF TGTGCCAGCAGTTACTCGGGACTAGCGGGGGGAAGCACAGATACGCAGTATTTT
NA TRBJ1-4 NA TRBV27 CASRRTGSNEKLFF TGTGCCAGCAGGAGAACAGGTTCTAATGAAAAACTGTTTTTT
NA TRBJ2-7 medium-sized TRBV4-1 CASSLNWGGNEQYF TGCGCCAGCAGCCTAAACTGGGGAGGAAACGAGCAGTACTTC
TRBD1 TRBJ1-3 once TRBV4-1 CASSRHEDRGGNTIYF TGCGCCAGCAGCCGGCATGAGGACAGGGGAGGAAACACCATATATTTT
TRBD2 TRBJ2-1 few TRBV9 CASSPPPGTSGYNEQFF TGTGCCAGCAGCCCCCCTCCGGGGACTAGCGGGTACAATGAGCAGTTCTTC
NA TRBJ2-3 NA TRBV18 CASSPLQNTDTQYF TGTGCCAGCTCACCACTACAGAACACAGATACGCAGTATTTT
TRBD2 TRBJ2-7 NA TRBV7-2 CASSRGGSNYEQYF TGTGCCAGCAGTCGCGGGGGGTCCAATTACGAGCAGTACTTC
TRBD1 TRBJ1-2 NA TRBV3-1/TRBV3-2 CASSQEGGANYGYTF TGTGCCAGCAGCCAAGAAGGGGGCGCTAACTATGGCTACACCTTC
NA TRBJ2-1 NA TRBV28 CASSLLVAGEQFF TGTGCCAGCAGTTTGCTAGTTGCCGGGGAGCAGTTCTTC
TRBD2 TRBJ2-3 NA TRBV7-8 CASSLARIFGRGVTDTQYF TGTGCCAGCAGCTTAGCGCGGATTTTCGGACGGGGGGTAACAGATACGCAGTATTTT
TRBD1 TRBJ2-7 NA TRBV3-1/TRBV3-2 CASSQDPVRGHYEQYF TGTGCCAGCAGCCAAGACCCGGTAAGGGGGCACTACGAGCAGTACTTC
NA TRBJ1-5 NA TRBV7-8 CASSPSSLGPSDNQPQHF TGTGCCAGCAGCCCCAGCAGCCTAGGCCCCTCCGACAATCAGCCCCAGCATTTT
NA TRBJ2-7 NA TRBV2 CASSETLNSYEQYF TGTGCCAGCAGTGAAACTCTAAACTCCTACGAGCAGTACTTC
NA TRBJ2-7 NA TRBV12-5 CASGFPDTGSSYEQYF TGTGCTAGTGGTTTCCCCGACACCGGGAGCTCCTACGAGCAGTACTTC
TRBD1 TRBJ2-6 NA TRBV7-8 CASSIRTGQSGANVLTF TGTGCCAGCAGCATAAGGACAGGGCAATCTGGGGCCAACGTCCTGACTTTC
TRBD2 TRBJ2-3 few TRBV5-1 CASSLGLAGADTQYF TGCGCCAGCAGCTTGGGACTAGCGGGGGCAGATACGCAGTATTTT
TRBD1 TRBJ1-1 NA TRBV7-2 CASSLRAGGWNTEAFF TGTGCCAGCAGCTTACGGGCAGGGGGCTGGAACACTGAAGCTTTCTTT
TRBD1 TRBJ1-5 NA TRBV19 CASSKGAQPQHF TGTGCCTCCTCAAAGGGGGCTCAGCCCCAGCATTTT
TRBD1 TRBJ1-1 NA TRBV5-8 CASHNPGQGASNTEAFF TGTGCCAGTCATAACCCGGGACAGGGGGCCTCTAACACTGAAGCTTTCTTT
NA TRBJ1-2 NA TRBV10-3 CAISDPDRTYGYTF TGTGCCATCAGTGACCCTGACAGAACCTATGGCTACACCTTC
NA TRBJ2-1 NA TRBV11-2 CASSFSSGVLAVYEQFF TGTGCCAGCAGCTTTTCGTCAGGGGTTTTGGCAGTCTATGAGCAGTTCTTC
NA TRBJ2-7 NA TRBV28 CASFRRDTYEQYF TGTGCCAGCTTTCGACGGGACACCTACGAGCAGTACTTC
TRBD1 TRBJ1-1 NA TRBV6-5 CASSYQVTGATEAFF TGTGCCAGCAGTTACCAAGTGACAGGGGCCACTGAAGCTTTCTTT
TRBD1 TRBJ1-1 NA TRBV7-3 CASSPGTGTTSGKVRAFF TGTGCCAGCAGCCCCGGGACAGGCACTACCTCGGGGAAGGTACGAGCTTTCTTT
NA TRBJ2-3 few TRBV7-2 CASSFGVTGVVDTQYF TGTGCCAGCAGCTTTGGAGTGACGGGGGTGGTAGATACGCAGTATTTT
NA TRBJ2-7 NA TRBV5-1 CASSPEDGAGGYEQYF TGCGCCAGCAGCCCTGAGGACGGAGCCGGGGGCTACGAGCAGTACTTC
NA TRBJ2-4 NA TRBV19 CASSTSELAKNIQYF TGTGCCAGTAGTACTAGCGAGCTAGCCAAAAACATTCAGTACTTC
NA TRBJ2-1 once TRBV19 CASGGLPPEYNEQFF TGTGCCAGTGGAGGACTACCCCCCGAATACAATGAGCAGTTCTTC
TRBD1 TRBJ1-2 NA TRBV19 CASSILDKGQGYGYTF TGTGCCAGTAGTATTTTGGACAAAGGACAGGGCTATGGCTACACCTTC
NA TRBJ2-7 NA TRBV5-5 CASSVDTVPEQYF TGTGCCAGCAGCGTTGACACAGTCCCAGAGCAGTACTTC
TRBD1 TRBJ2-7 NA TRBV6-5 CASSSQGWGYEQYF TGTGCCAGCAGTTCACAGGGGTGGGGATACGAGCAGTACTTC
NA TRBJ1-2 once TRBV15 CATSRDARGNYGYTF TGTGCCACCAGCAGAGATGCCAGGGGTAACTATGGCTACACCTTC
TRBD1 TRBJ1-2 once TRBV2 CASRDRGGYTF TGTGCCAGCAGGGACAGGGGTGGCTACACCTTC
TRBD1 TRBJ1-5 NA TRBV6-1 CASSALDGTGGNQPQHF TGTGCCAGCAGTGCCCTAGACGGGACAGGGGGCAATCAGCCCCAGCATTTT